This T cell receptor (beta chain) emerged from a study of cytomegalovirus exposure and HLA in healthy donors. Study information: Of approximately 400 genotyped donors, 81% clustered with self-reported Caucasian donors.

Trimming removed 0 bases from V and 10 bases from J; junction bases left unmatched: 12. The germline V gene encodes CDR1 LGHNA and CDR2 YNFKEQ. The CDR3 contains 16 residues. A multiplex PCR was run with 60 Vbeta primers and 13 Jbeta primers. The protocol was immunoSEQ multiplex PCR, while the TCRdb copy is restricted to in-frame clones and leaves out a portion. This sample yields roughly 130,000 clones, of which around 78% are seen a single time; over 1.5% belongs to the top ten. Study-level findings and limits: Most subjects had HLA-A and HLA-B alleles reportedly predicted accurately by TCR beta sequences. There were reportedly fewer N-insertions in an Asian-associated ancestry cluster than the approximately 640-donor mean, in a later analysis. Researchers reported in a later analysis that a missense DCLRE1C variant was tied to TCR beta V- and J-gene trimming.

As concerns this clone: Its specificity is not known.

The sequenced sample was PBMCs. The chain has TRBV4-2 and TRBJ2-1; 7 positions match TRBD2. The TCR sequence derives from a woman aged 35 to 49 in good health and CMV-seronegative. The chain's CDR3 is CASSQDWGGSRGEQFF. In DNA form, the CDR3 reads TGTGCCAGCAGCCAAGATTGGGGGGGGAGCCGAGGGGAGCAGTTCTTC.